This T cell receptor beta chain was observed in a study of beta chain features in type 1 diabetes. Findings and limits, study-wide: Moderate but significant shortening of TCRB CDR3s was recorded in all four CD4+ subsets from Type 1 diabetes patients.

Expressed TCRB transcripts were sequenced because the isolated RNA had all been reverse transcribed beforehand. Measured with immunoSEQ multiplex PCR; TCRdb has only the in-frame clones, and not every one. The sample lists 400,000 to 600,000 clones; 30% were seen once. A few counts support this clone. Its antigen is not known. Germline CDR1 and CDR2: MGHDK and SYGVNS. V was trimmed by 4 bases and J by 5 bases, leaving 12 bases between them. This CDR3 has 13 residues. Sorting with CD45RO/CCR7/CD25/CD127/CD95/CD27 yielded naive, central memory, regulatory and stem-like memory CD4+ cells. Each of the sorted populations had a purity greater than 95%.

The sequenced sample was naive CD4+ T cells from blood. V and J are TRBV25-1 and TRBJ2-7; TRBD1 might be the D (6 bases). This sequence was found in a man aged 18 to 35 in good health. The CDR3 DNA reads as TGTGCCAGCAGTGTACAGGGTTTCCACGAGCAGTACTTC. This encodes CASSVQGFHEQYF.